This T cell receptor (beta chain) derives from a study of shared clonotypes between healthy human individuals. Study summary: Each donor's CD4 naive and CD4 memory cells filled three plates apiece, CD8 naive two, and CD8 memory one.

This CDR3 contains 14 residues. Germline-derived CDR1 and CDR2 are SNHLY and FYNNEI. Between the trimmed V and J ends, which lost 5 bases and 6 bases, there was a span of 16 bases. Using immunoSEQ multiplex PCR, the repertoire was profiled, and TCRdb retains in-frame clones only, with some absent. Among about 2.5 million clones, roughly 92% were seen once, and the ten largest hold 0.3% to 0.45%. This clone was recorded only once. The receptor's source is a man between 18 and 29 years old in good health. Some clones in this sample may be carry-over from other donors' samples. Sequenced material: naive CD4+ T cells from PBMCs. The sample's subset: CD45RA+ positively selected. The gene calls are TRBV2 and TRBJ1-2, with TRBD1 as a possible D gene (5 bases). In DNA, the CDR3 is TGTGCCAGCAGTACAGGTTTTGGGGCCGATGGCTACACCTTC. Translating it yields CASSTGFGADGYTF.